A single sample gave rise to the 16 T cell receptor beta chains below, sequenced in a study of blood T cells in healthy people across ages. The second PCR ran about 6 to 12 cycles with a sample-barcoded 5' primer and J-beta primers. Using its own MiXCR run on the 5' RACE reads, TCRdb lists one record per CDR3 protein. Of roughly 1.7 million distinct CDR3 sequences listed, around 35% are singletons. The sequenced material came from blood. Source of these receptors: a young woman in good health.

There are a few counts of this clonotype. V gene TRBV20-1 combines with J gene TRBJ2-3; 9 bases fit TRBD2. Germline CDR1 reads DFQATT; CDR2 reads SNEGSKA (reference sequence). V lost 1 base, J lost 6 bases, and 8 bases stayed unmatched. The CDR3 has 15 amino acids. This chain's CDR3 is CSARGSGGSMDTQYF. The DNA for the CDR3 is TGCAGTGCTAGAGGTAGCGGGGGCTCAATGGATACGCAGTATTTT.

This clonotype occurred a few times. The rearrangement links TRBV6-5 to TRBJ2-1; 7 nucleotides agree with TRBD1. This CDR3 comprises 15 residues. Germline V gene sequence: CDR1 MNHEY, CDR2 SVGAGI. Trimming at V came to 3 bases and at J to 3 bases, leaving 5 bases not matched to a gene. The CDR3 sequence is CASSYVGQHYNEQFF. The CDR3 bases are TGTGCCAGCAGTTATGTGGGACAGCACTACAATGAGCAGTTCTTC.

The V and J genes are TRBV28 and TRBJ1-5; possible D gene TRBD1, 5 bases. CDR3 length: 16 residues. Trimming removed 7 bases from V and 1 base from J, with 17 bases in between. Per germline, CDR1 MDHEN and CDR2 SYDVKM. This chain's CDR3 is CASTPSGVGSNQPQHF. The DNA for the CDR3 is TGTGCCAGCACTCCCTCGGGGGTGGGGAGCAATCAGCCCCAGCATTTT.

The chain has TRBV6-2 or TRBV6-3 and TRBJ1-2; 9 bases are shared with TRBD1. The V and J ends lost 4 bases and 2 bases, in that order; junction bases with no gene match: 5. Germline V gene lookup returns CDR1 MNHEY and CDR2 SVGEGT. This CDR3 comprises 15 residues. CDR3 nucleotides: TGTGCCAGCAGTTCTCCGACAGGGGGGAACTATGGCTACACCTTC. As protein: CASSSPTGGNYGYTF.

The chain recombines TRBV29-1 with TRBJ1-1, with no clear D. CDR1 and CDR2 (germline): SQVTM, ANQGSEA. This CDR3 region has 14 residues. V lost 5 bases, J lost 0 bases, and 13 bases lay in between. The CDR3 sequence: CSVRIQSMNTEAFF. As DNA, the CDR3 is TGCAGCGTTCGGATACAGAGCATGAACACTGAAGCTTTCTTT.

This chain links TRBV5-1 with TRBJ2-7; a possible D gene is TRBD1 (7 bases). Germline CDR1 is SGHRS and CDR2 is YFSETQ. Trimming took 0 bases from V and 6 from J, leaving 16 bases between them. The CDR3 is made up of 15 amino acids. DNA for the CDR3: TGCGCCAGCAGCTTGGCGGAGGGGGCTTGGCGCGAGCAGTACTTC. This gives the protein CASSLAEGAWREQYF.

This clonotype appeared a few times. The rearrangement uses TRBV11-2 and TRBJ1-2; D gene ambiguous. V gave up 8 bases and J gave up 0 bases, with 13 bases separating them. Germline CDR1 reads SGHAT; CDR2 reads FQNNGV. The CDR3 totals 14 residues. CDR3 sequence (DNA): TGTGCCAGCGGATTCGAGGGCACTAACTATGGCTACACCTTC. Translating it yields CASGFEGTNYGYTF. Using reference TRBV11-2 and TRBJ1-2 for the parts outside the CDR3, the full variable domain is EAGVAQSPRYKIIEKRQSVAFWCNPISGHATLYWYQQILGQGPKLLIQFQNNGVVDDSQLPKDRFSAERLKGVDSTLKIQPAKLEDSAVYLCASGFEGTNYGYTFGSGTRLTVV.

The chain joins TRBV29-1 to TRBJ1-1; TRBD1 matches at 8 bases. The CDR3 has 13 amino acids. From germline, CDR1 is SQVTM and CDR2 ANQGSEA. Trimming took 7 bases from V and 4 from J; bases not matched to a gene: 8. DNA of the CDR3: TGCAGCGCAGAAGGTACAGGGGGCACTGAAGCTTTCTTT. Its protein product is CSAEGTGGTEAFF. Complete variable domain (other parts from reference TRBV29-1 and TRBJ1-1): SAVISQKPSRDICQRGTSLTIQCQVDSQVTMMFWYRQQPGQSLTLIATANQGSEATYESGFVIDKFPISRPNLTFSTLTVSNMSPEDSSIYLCSAEGTGGTEAFFGQGTRLTVV.

The genes are TRBV28 and TRBJ2-6; 8 bases are a match to TRBD1. CDR1 is MDHEN and CDR2 is SYDVKM in the germline V gene. The length of the CDR3 is 18 residues. Trimming took 5 bases from V and 0 from J; bases not matched to a gene: 9. The chain's CDR3 is CASSAPTGDHSGANVLTF. The CDR3, as DNA: TGTGCCAGCAGTGCCCCGACAGGGGACCACTCTGGGGCCAACGTCCTGACTTTC.

This clonotype was found a few times. The chain recombines TRBV12-3 or TRBV12-4 with TRBJ2-1; 11 nucleotides align to TRBD2. This CDR3 is built from 15 residues. With V trimmed by 7 bases and J by 9 bases, 11 bases remained unmatched. The DNA of the CDR3 is TGTGCCAGCACCCGGCTGACTAGCGGGATTATTGAGCAGTTCTTC. Translated: CASTRLTSGIIEQFF.

Notes on this clonotype: One end of the junction varies from germline; a read error may be responsible. J is TRBJ2-6 and V is TRBV7-9; 8 bases line up with TRBD1. This CDR3 comprises 17 residues. Germline V gives CDR1 SEHNR, CDR2 FQNEAQ (reference sequence). The CDR3 sequence is CASSTWTGTNGAKVLTF. CDR3 sequence (DNA): TGTGCCAGCAGCACATGGACAGGGACGAACGGGGCCAAAGTCCTGACTTTC.

V usage is TRBV27 and J usage is TRBJ2-7; 8 bases fit TRBD2. This CDR3 has 13 amino acids. Germline CDR1 and CDR2: MNHEY and SMNVEV (reference sequence). Trimming cost V 8 bases and J 2 bases; bases outside gene matches: 5. For the CDR3, the DNA is TGTGCCAGCGCCCTAGCGGGCCCCTACGAGCAGTACTTC. It encodes CASALAGPYEQYF.

This clonotype was seen ten or more times. The CDR3 reads CASSQGQIYEQYF. DNA of the CDR3: TGTGCCAGCAGCCAAGGGCAGATCTACGAGCAGTACTTC. This sequence joins TRBV3-1 and TRBJ2-7; D ambiguous. The CDR3 extends over 13 amino acids. Per germline, CDR1 LGHDT and CDR2 YNNKEL (reference sequence). Trimming left V 1 base short and J 3 bases short, with 7 bases between.

This clonotype was detected a few times. V is TRBV29-1 and J is TRBJ2-7; the match to TRBD2 covers 7 bases. V dropped 5 bases and J dropped 2; count of bases not matched to a gene: 6. There are 13 residues in the CDR3. Germline V gene sequence: CDR1 SQVTM, CDR2 ANQGSEA. CDR3 nucleotide sequence: TGCAGCGTTTCAACGGGAGGTCCCTACGAGCAGTACTTC. Its translation: CSVSTGGPYEQYF.

The table lists this clonotype with many counts. V gene TRBV9 combines with J gene TRBJ2-3; D remains ambiguous. The V end lost 3 bases, the J end lost 0 bases, and 5 bases lay between the germline ends. Germline values: CDR1 SGDLS, CDR2 YYNGEE. The CDR3 is made up of 13 amino acids. This CDR3 reads CASSAPSTDTQYF. Written as DNA, the CDR3 is TGTGCCAGCAGCGCCCCTAGCACAGATACGCAGTATTTT. The complete variable domain, with remaining parts taken from reference TRBV9 and TRBJ2-3, reads DSGVTQTPKHLITATGQRVTLRCSPRSGDLSVYWYQQSLDQGLQFLIQYYNGEERAKGNILERFSAQQFPDLHSELNLSSLELGDSALYFCASSAPSTDTQYFGPGTRLTVL.

This clonotype came up a few times. V is TRBV20-1 and J is TRBJ2-1, with D hard to call. The CDR3 is made up of 13 amino acids. CDR1 and CDR2 from the germline V gene are DFQATT and SNEGSKA (reference sequence). CDR3 sequence reads: CGIRSSSYNEQFF. The CDR3 nucleotides are TGCGGCATTAGGAGTAGCTCCTACAATGAGCAGTTCTTC.